What follows are 16 T cell receptor beta chains derived from one specimen sequenced in a study of identical twins. TCRdb called the 5' RACE reads again in MiXCR, with one record for every CDR3 protein. The table has hundreds of thousands of distinct CDR3 sequences, 18% seen once. These data were likewise used in another study, on T cells expressing NK-cell markers.

Specimen: PBMCs. The receptors were sampled from a woman between 18 and 29 years old in good health.

The chain carries TRBV9 and TRBJ1-5; D gene unclear. The length of the CDR3 is 13 residues. V lost 4 bases and J lost 5, with 10 bases in between. CDR1 is SGDLS, CDR2 YYNGEE, per germline. For the CDR3, the DNA is TGTGCCAGCAGCCCCTCACCACATCAGCCCCAGCATTTT. This translates into CASSPSPHQPQHF.

This clonotype was seen more than once but under ten times. V usage is TRBV9 and J usage is TRBJ2-3; 11 bases match TRBD2. With V trimmed by 2 bases and J by 2 bases, 7 bases remained unmatched. CDR1 is SGDLS and CDR2 is YYNGEE in the germline V gene. The CDR3 has 17 residues. CDR3 DNA: TGTGCCAGCAGCGTTTGGGGGACTAGCGGATACACAGATACGCAGTATTTT. Encoded protein: CASSVWGTSGYTDTQYF.

The chain couples TRBV5-6 to TRBJ2-1; 7 bases agree with TRBD2. Germline loops: CDR1 SGHDT, CDR2 YYEEEE. The CDR3 is 17 residues long. V lost 3 bases to trimming and J lost 2 bases; unmatched junction nucleotides: 11. The CDR3 nucleotides read TGTGCCAGCAGCTCCTCCCAGCGGGGAGGCCCCTACAATGAGCAGTTCTTC. Translated: CASSSSQRGGPYNEQFF.

The chain employs TRBV20-1 and TRBJ2-3; maybe TRBD1 (6 bases). The V gene's germline CDR1 is DFQATT and CDR2 SNEGSKA (reference sequence). The CDR3 totals 14 residues. V shed 2 bases and J shed 2 bases, with 11 bases lying between them. This chain's CDR3 is CSARPDRYTDTQYF. DNA of the CDR3: TGCAGTGCTAGACCGGACAGATACACAGATACGCAGTATTTT.

V usage is TRBV29-1 and J usage is TRBJ2-3, with 8 bases matching TRBD2. V was pared by 3 bases and J by 1 base, with 6 bases of the junction left unmatched. The CDR3 totals 15 residues. CDR1 and CDR2 (germline): SQVTM, ANQGSEA. CDR3 loop: CSVEVRGGRTDTQYF. The CDR3 DNA reads as TGCAGCGTTGAGGTCCGGGGGGGCCGCACAGATACGCAGTATTTT.

This clonotype was counted at least ten times. The chain joins TRBV12-5 to TRBJ1-1; D call uncertain. The CDR3 loop spans 13 amino acids. Germline loops: CDR1 LGHNT, CDR2 FRNRAP. The ends were cut back, 3 bases at V and 1 base at J, with 6 bases in the middle. This CDR3 is CASGLGGNTEAFF. Here the CDR3 DNA reads TGTGCTAGTGGTTTAGGCGGGAACACTGAAGCTTTCTTT.

The chain is built from TRBV20-1 and TRBJ2-3, with D unresolved. V lost 5 bases and J 2 bases, leaving 5 bases between the germline ends. Germline V lookup: CDR1 DFQATT, CDR2 SNEGSKA (reference sequence). CDR3 length: 11 amino acids. The DNA of the CDR3 is TGCAGTGCTGCCCCCACAGATACGCAGTATTTT. This translates into CSAAPTDTQYF.

The sample holds a few counts of this clonotype. The chain links TRBV6-5 to TRBJ1-2, with 10 bases identical to TRBD1. Germline lookup yields CDR1 MNHEY and CDR2 SVGAGI. The CDR3 length is 15 residues. Trimming took 6 bases from V and 2 from J; bases not matched to a gene: 6. CDR3 protein: CASRYRGQGNYGYTF. The CDR3 DNA sequence: TGTGCCAGCAGATACAGGGGACAGGGGAACTATGGCTACACCTTC.

This clonotype came up a few times. This sequence joins TRBV11-2 and TRBJ2-1; maybe TRBD1 (5 bases). There are 12 residues in the CDR3. V was shortened by 5 bases and J by 9 bases, with 11 bases between the two germline ends. The germline V gene has CDR1 SGHAT and CDR2 FQNNGV. CDR3 sequence (DNA): TGTGCCAGCAGCGCCTACGACAGTGAGCAGTTCTTC. Translation gives CASSAYDSEQFF.

The chain has TRBV7-9 and TRBJ2-7, with 7 positions matching TRBD1. CDR1 is SEHNR and CDR2 is FQNEAQ in the germline V gene (reference sequence). CDR3 length: 13 residues. The J segment lost 2 bases and the V segment lost 6 bases, leaving 4 bases of the junction unmatched. The CDR3 DNA sequence: TGTGCCAGCAGAGGGACAGACACCTACGAGCAGTACTTC. The encoded protein is CASRGTDTYEQYF.

This chain uses TRBV10-3 with TRBJ2-7; D not resolved. Trimming shortened V by 6 bases and J by 0 bases, and 12 bases separated the two germline ends. Germline CDR1 reads ENHRY; CDR2 reads SYGVKD. CDR3 length: 14 amino acids. CDR3 nucleotide sequence: TGTGCCATCAGGACACAGATTAGCTCCTACGAGCAGTACTTC. Protein product: CAIRTQISSYEQYF.

Many counts were recorded for this clonotype. The chain is built from TRBV20-1 and TRBJ2-5, with 12 bases lining up with TRBD2. V was pared by 4 bases and J by 9 bases, with 3 bases of the junction left unmatched. This CDR3 is 12 amino acids long. Germline-derived CDR1 and CDR2 are DFQATT and SNEGSKA (reference sequence). In DNA, the CDR3 is TGCAGTGCTATGCTAGCGGGGGGGTCCCAGTACTTC. Amino acid sequence: CSAMLAGGSQYF.

This clonotype was counted between two and nine times. The chain has TRBV7-2 and TRBJ2-3; 12 bases match TRBD2. Germline V gene lookup returns CDR1 SGHTA and CDR2 FQGNSA. The CDR3 contains 16 residues. V lost 5 bases, J lost 2 bases, and 5 bases stayed unmatched. The CDR3: CASSPGLAGPTDTQYF. The DNA of the CDR3 is TGTGCCAGCAGCCCCGGACTAGCGGGACCCACAGATACGCAGTATTTT.

The V gene is TRBV7-2, the J gene TRBJ2-1, with TRBD2 matching over 14 bases. Germline V gene lookup returns CDR1 SGHTA and CDR2 FQGNSA. The length of the CDR3 is 15 residues. J lost 9 bases, V lost 6 bases, and 7 bases had no gene match. The CDR3 nucleotides read TGTGCCAGCAGTACGGGACTAGCGGGAGTTGGTGAGCAGTTCTTC. This gives the protein CASSTGLAGVGEQFF.

This clonotype occurred a few times. The chain carries TRBV6-5 and TRBJ2-2, with 9 bases lining up with TRBD1. The V and J ends lost 0 bases and 7 bases, in that order; junction bases with no gene match: 6. This CDR3 has 16 residues. The germline CDR1 and CDR2 sequences are MNHEY and SVGAGI. CDR3 nucleotide sequence: TGTGCCAGCAGTTACTCGGGACAGGGAATAGGCGGGGAGCTGTTTTTT. This gives the protein CASSYSGQGIGGELFF.

The chain combines TRBV5-1 with TRBJ1-5; D remains unclear. V lost 4 bases, J lost 7 bases, and 18 bases lay in between. Germline lookup yields CDR1 SGHRS and CDR2 YFSETQ. This CDR3 contains 15 residues. CDR3 amino acids: CASSPAEGGGQPQHF. The DNA for the CDR3 is TGCGCCAGCAGCCCGGCCGAGGGAGGAGGCCAGCCCCAGCATTTT.